This record covers a single T cell receptor beta chain. The target of this receptor is not known. Per-base qualities were not stored, and no clone one base away is much larger. The sample belongs to a study of blood T cell repertoires in COVID-19 (TCRdb year 2020). About the study as a whole: Samples covering the acute and convalescent phases of COVID-19 were provided by collaborators in the United States, Italy and Spain. Samples came from the ongoing ImmuneRACE study (first 160 participants) plus 1,254 subjects from 6 global collaborators. Where available, HLA class I and class II types were obtained from metadata supplied by the sample provider rather than from assay-based typing. Sample metadata almost always included a de-identified subject ID, COVID-19 status, age in years and sex. A freely available public database, intended as a resource for researchers studying the immune response to SARS-CoV-2, is where the repertoires were released. Deeply sampled blood TCRbeta repertoires from subjects exposed to, actively infected with, or recovered from COVID-19 were included in the dataset. The prospective study material was composed of cDNA or gDNA derived from T cells, B-cell-depleted T cells, or PBMCs. General conclusions and limits of the study: The quantity of clinical and demographic metadata differed by source and by participant and was supplied without curation.

The collaborating institutions used their own protocols to collect whole blood in K2EDTA tubes. For TCRbeta analysis, collaborators shipped samples in one of three forms: frozen whole blood, isolated PBMCs, or DNA extracted from either of those sample types. TCRbeta CDR3 regions were amplified from genomic DNA by means of the immunoSEQ Assay, a bias-controlled multiplex PCR. Regarding the original processing steps: The number of nucleated cells in each sample was estimated from the amplification of reference gene primers within the assay. To quantify the absolute abundance of each unique TCRbeta CDR3 rearrangement, sequence reads were collapsed and filtered. Productive Simpson clonality was computed per sample as the square root of Simpson's diversity index over productive rearrangements. What TCRdb holds here is the immuneACCESS table cut down to in-frame rearrangements. Part of the clones is not present; checked against another copy, under half of the missing clones reflect an unresolved V gene, and the others are unexplained. V and J calls and clone size are given by that table; D and trimming were obtained from the DNA. For this sample there are 150,000 to 200,000 clones; approximately 86% appear just once. Together, the top ten hold 7.5% to 10% of the sample.

V loses 6 bases of germline sequence and J loses 9 bases, and the interval between the two ends is 18 bases. Counted from cysteine to phenylalanine, this CDR3 has 15 amino acids. The only DNA kept is the CDR3, 45 bases in frame from the first base. CDR1 and CDR2, looked up from the germline V gene (reference sequence), are LNHDA and SQIVND. The chain links TRBV19 with TRBJ1-6, with no reliable assignment of the D segment. The sequencing input was peripheral blood. The receptor was isolated from a man aged 45-65 years with active or convalescent COVID-19. The CDR3 amino acid sequence is: CASRTLFRTTSPLHF. The DNA reads as follows: TGTGCCAGTAGGACGCTATTTAGGACTACTTCACCCCTCCACTTT.